These 29 T cell receptor beta chains share one sample of origin, sequenced in a study of blood T cell repertoires in COVID-19. Assay used: immunoSEQ multiplex PCR; TCRdb lists only in-frame clones, some missing. The data show about 240,000 clones, with 70% to 80% seen just once and 2.5% to 4% held by the top ten. Sample: peripheral blood. These receptors were obtained from a woman at least 80 years old with acute or convalescent COVID-19.

The chain joins TRBV5-4 to TRBJ1-1; 7 positions agree with TRBD1. The CDR3 spans 14 residues. Germline V gene sequence: CDR1 SGHNT, CDR2 YYREEE (reference sequence). V was clipped by 5 bases and J by 3 bases; unmatched bases: 7. CDR3 sequence (DNA): TGTGCCAGCAGTTCAGGGGGTGTGGACACTGAAGCTTTCTTT. Its translation: CASSSGGVDTEAFF.

The CDR3 loop is CASSPPGMGDEQYF. CDR3 DNA: TGTGCCAGCAGCCCACCCGGGATGGGTGACGAGCAGTACTTC. The V gene is TRBV7-9, the J gene TRBJ2-7, with D tentatively TRBD2 (5 bases). Germline CDR1 and CDR2: SEHNR and FQNEAQ (reference sequence). With 5 bases removed from V and 5 bases from J, the gap between germline ends came to 16 bases. This CDR3 contains 14 residues.

This sequence joins TRBV18 and TRBJ2-5; 14 bases fit TRBD2. Trimming removed 5 bases from V and 5 bases from J; junction bases left unmatched: 10. Germline V lookup: CDR1 KGHSH, CDR2 LQKENI. The CDR3 runs to 17 residues. CDR3 loop: CASSSQGLAGARETQYF. The CDR3, as DNA: TGTGCCAGCTCATCCCAGGGACTAGCGGGAGCGCGGGAGACCCAGTACTTC.

The chain has TRBV7-2 and TRBJ2-5, with D perhaps TRBD2 (6 bases). The CDR3 length is 17 residues. Trimming stripped 2 bases from V and 1 base from J, with 17 bases between. Germline V lookup: CDR1 SGHTA, CDR2 FQGNSA. This CDR3 reads CASSLRTGGGVQETQYF. The CDR3 coding sequence is TGTGCCAGCAGCTTAAGGACGGGTGGCGGGGTCCAAGAGACCCAGTACTTC.

The V gene is TRBV25-1, the J gene TRBJ1-2; 11 nucleotides agree with TRBD1. Trimming removed 0 bases from V and 6 bases from J; junction bases left unmatched: 3. The CDR3 consists of 15 residues. Germline CDR1 and CDR2: MGHDK and SYGVNS. The CDR3 region is CASSEYGQGADGYTF. The CDR3 coding sequence is TGTGCCAGCAGTGAATATGGACAGGGGGCAGATGGCTACACCTTC.

This clone was picked up one time. This rearrangement joins TRBV19 to TRBJ2-5; 14 bases line up with TRBD2. From germline, CDR1 is LNHDA and CDR2 SQIVND (reference sequence). J was trimmed by 6 bases and V by 5 bases; bases with no gene match: 5. This CDR3 contains 15 residues. CDR3 in amino acids: CASSPTSGGAKTQYF. The CDR3 DNA reads as TGTGCCAGTAGTCCGACTAGCGGGGGGGCCAAGACCCAGTACTTC. The complete variable domain, with remaining parts taken from reference TRBV19 and TRBJ2-5, reads DGGITQSPKYLFRKEGQNVTLSCEQNLNHDAMYWYRQDPGQGLRLIYYSQIVNDFQKGDIAEGYSVSREKKESFPLTVTSAQKNPTAFYLCASSPTSGGAKTQYFGPGTRLLVL.

The chain carries TRBV6-5 and TRBJ2-7; D possibly corresponds to TRBD1 (5 bases). Germline lookup yields CDR1 MNHEY and CDR2 SVGAGI. CDR3 length: 15 amino acids. The germline V and J ends were trimmed by 6 bases and 0 bases, with 15 bases remaining between them. The CDR3 sequence is CASSPTPTDSYEQYF. The CDR3 DNA sequence: TGTGCCAGCAGCCCGACCCCGACAGACTCCTACGAGCAGTACTTC.

In its sample, this clone was seen a few times. V gene TRBV6-5 combines with J gene TRBJ1-2; possibly TRBD1 for D (6 bases). The germline CDR1 and CDR2 sequences are MNHEY and SVGAGI. The V gene lost 5 bases and the J gene lost 4 bases, with 11 bases spanning the gap. The CDR3 sequence is 13 residues long. This chain's CDR3 is CASSNGQFYGYTF. CDR3 DNA sequence: TGTGCCAGCAGTAACGGACAGTTCTATGGCTACACCTTC.

CDR3 in DNA: TGTGCCAGCAGCCAAGATTTTAGCGGGGGCGCTCAGCCCCAGCATTTT. Its translation is CASSQDFSGGAQPQHF. The chain combines TRBV3-1 (or the pseudogene TRBV3-2) with TRBJ1-5; D is perhaps TRBD1 (6 bases). The CDR3 covers 16 residues. The germline V gene encodes CDR1 LGHDT and CDR2 YNNKEL (reference sequence). Between the trimmed V and J ends, which lost 0 bases and 6 bases, there was a span of 15 bases.

V is TRBV4-3 and J is TRBJ1-2; 7 bases align to TRBD1. The CDR3 is made up of 13 amino acids. CDR1 and CDR2 from the germline V gene are LGHNA and YSLEER. V lost 2 bases and J lost 8; bases outside the gene matches: 5. The CDR3, as DNA: TGCGCCAGCAGCCAATCGACAGGGTTCGGCTACACCTTC. It is translated as CASSQSTGFGYTF.

This clone has a handful of counts. The chain links TRBV19 to TRBJ2-1, with TRBD2 identical over 9 bases. Germline loops: CDR1 LNHDA, CDR2 SQIVND (reference sequence). Trimming cost V 5 bases and J 2 bases; bases outside gene matches: 7. This CDR3 comprises 16 residues. CDR3 residues: CASSAAGTSPYNEQFF. For the CDR3, the DNA is TGTGCCAGTAGTGCCGCCGGGACTAGCCCCTACAATGAGCAGTTCTTC.

The rearrangement links TRBV6-5 to TRBJ2-3; possibly TRBD2 for D (6 bases). Germline V CDR1 and CDR2: MNHEY, SVGAGI. CDR3 length equals 14 residues. V gave up 6 bases and J gave up 1 base, with 11 bases separating them. CDR3 loop: CASSQTRGTDTQYF. In nucleotides, the CDR3 is TGTGCCAGCAGCCAGACTAGAGGCACAGATACGCAGTATTTT.

For this clone: The same CDR3 is also encoded by other DNA sequences in this sample. J is TRBJ1-5 and V is TRBV5-1; TRBD1 aligns across 7 bases. Germline-derived CDR1 and CDR2 are SGHRS and YFSETQ. The ends lost 0 bases at V and 3 bases at J; junction bases unmatched: 3. The CDR3 covers 15 residues. Here the CDR3 reads CASSLGQGDNQPQHF. DNA for the CDR3: TGCGCCAGCAGCTTGGGACAGGGTGACAATCAGCCCCAGCATTTT.

Only one count was recorded for this clone. The J gene is TRBJ1-2, the V gene TRBV3-1 (or the pseudogene TRBV3-2); TRBD1 agrees at 10 bases. CDR3 length: 14 amino acids. V gave up 4 bases and J gave up 4 bases; unmatched junction bases: 3. Germline loops: CDR1 LGHDT, CDR2 YNNKEL (reference sequence). The CDR3 here is CASSPGQGVYGYTF. CDR3 bases: TGTGCCAGCAGCCCCGGACAGGGGGTCTATGGCTACACCTTC.

The chain employs TRBV7-9 and TRBJ2-4; no definite D call. The length of the CDR3 is 13 residues. The germline V and J ends were trimmed by 4 bases and 3 bases, with 7 bases remaining between them. The germline V gene encodes CDR1 SEHNR and CDR2 FQNEAQ (reference sequence). DNA of the CDR3: TGTGCCAGCAGCTCCTTACTCAAAAACATTCAGTACTTC. Translation gives CASSSLLKNIQYF. Together with reference TRBV7-9 and TRBJ2-4, the CDR3 gives the full variable domain: DTGVSQNPRHKITKRGQNVTFRCDPISEHNRLYWYRQTLGQGPEFLTYFQNEAQLEKSRLLSDRFSAERPKGSFSTLEIQRTEQGDSAMYLCASSSLLKNIQYFGAGTRLSVL.

In its sample, this clone was seen once. The V and J genes are TRBV6-2 or TRBV6-3 and TRBJ1-5; possible D gene TRBD1, 5 bases. The CDR3 length is 17 residues. The germline CDR1 and CDR2 sequences are MNHEY and SVGEGT. Trimming shortened V by 2 bases and J by 0 bases, and 14 bases separated the two germline ends. The CDR3 loop is CASSYKATDNSNQPQHF. CDR3 DNA sequence: TGTGCCAGCAGTTACAAAGCGACAGACAATAGCAATCAGCCCCAGCATTTT.

This chain uses TRBV3-1 (or the pseudogene TRBV3-2) with TRBJ2-5; the D gene is possibly TRBD1 (6 bases). CDR1 is LGHDT, CDR2 YNNKEL, per germline (reference sequence). V was shortened by 4 bases and J by 13 bases, with 13 bases between the two germline ends. CDR3 length: 11 residues. CDR3 sequence reads: CASSLGGTPYF. CDR3 DNA: TGTGCCAGCAGCCTAGGGGGTACTCCGTACTTC.

V is TRBV4-2 and J is TRBJ2-5, with D perhaps TRBD1 (5 bases). Germline V gene sequence: CDR1 LGHNA, CDR2 YNFKEQ. CDR3 length: 16 amino acids. Trimming took 1 base from V and 5 from J, leaving 17 bases between them. CDR3 DNA sequence: TGTGCCAGCAGCCAAGGGACCTCAGGGATAAGGGAGACCCAGTACTTC. Its protein product is CASSQGTSGIRETQYF.

The rearrangement joins TRBV9 to TRBJ1-4; the match to TRBD1 covers 8 bases. Germline V gene sequence: CDR1 SGDLS, CDR2 YYNGEE. The CDR3 extends over 15 amino acids. V was clipped by 5 bases and J by 6 bases; unmatched bases: 9. The CDR3 DNA reads TGTGCCAGCAGTCGCAGGGGGCGGGGAGATGAAAAACTGTTTTTT. This sequence encodes CASSRRGRGDEKLFF.

The chain has TRBV29-1 and TRBJ2-1, with 9 bases lining up with TRBD1. The CDR3 consists of 13 residues. The germline V gene has CDR1 SQVTM and CDR2 ANQGSEA. Trimming took 5 bases from V and 8 from J; bases not matched to a gene: 7. CDR3: CSVQRTGADEQFF. The CDR3 bases are TGCAGCGTTCAGCGGACAGGGGCTGATGAGCAGTTCTTC.

This rearrangement joins TRBV29-1 to TRBJ1-2; a weak D match, TRBD1 (5 bases). The germline CDR1 and CDR2 sequences are SQVTM and ANQGSEA. Deletions cut 6 bases from V and 4 bases from J, with 15 bases between. The CDR3 contains 13 residues. CDR3 nucleotides: TGCAGCGTCGGGGCCTTAGCGGGCTATGGCTACACCTTC. Encoded protein: CSVGALAGYGYTF.

This clone turned up a few times. This rearrangement joins TRBV19 to TRBJ1-5; no definite D call. Germline CDR1 reads LNHDA; CDR2 reads SQIVND (reference sequence). Between the trimmed V and J ends, which lost 1 base and 9 bases, there was a span of 16 bases. This CDR3 is 15 amino acids long. The CDR3 here is CASSIGGLGSRPQHF. The CDR3 coding sequence is TGTGCCAGTAGTATAGGAGGTCTTGGGAGCCGGCCCCAGCATTTT.

This clone has a handful of counts. The genes are TRBV6-5 and TRBJ1-1; D ambiguous. The CDR3 runs 14 residues. Trimming shortened V by 5 bases and J by 2 bases, and 12 bases separated the two germline ends. Germline lookup yields CDR1 MNHEY and CDR2 SVGAGI. Written as DNA, the CDR3 is TGTGCCAGCAGTCCCTGGCCAGAAAACACTGAAGCTTTCTTT. Its translation: CASSPWPENTEAFF.

This chain uses TRBV9 with TRBJ1-1; D is unresolved. The CDR3 spans 15 residues. CDR1 is SGDLS and CDR2 is YYNGEE in the germline V gene. V lost 0 bases and J lost 1, with 10 bases in between. The CDR3 reads CASSVDGYTNTEAFF. CDR3 nucleotide sequence: TGTGCCAGCAGCGTAGATGGTTACACGAACACTGAAGCTTTCTTT.

The chain uses TRBV7-2 and TRBJ2-2; the D is unclear. Trimming took off 1 base at V and 3 bases at J, with 9 bases between the two ends. Germline CDR1 reads SGHTA; CDR2 reads FQGNSA. The CDR3 contains 15 residues. CDR3 in amino acids: CASSLVVGDTGELFF. The CDR3 DNA reads as TGTGCCAGCAGCTTAGTGGTAGGAGACACCGGGGAGCTGTTTTTT.

The chain combines TRBV2 with TRBJ2-7; TRBD1 matches 7 bases. V shed 4 bases, J shed 0 bases, and the junction held 3 bases outside the gene matches. Germline CDR1 and CDR2: SNHLY and FYNNEI. The CDR3 totals 14 residues. The CDR3 nucleotides are TGTGCCAGCAGTGTGGGACAGCCCTCCTACGAGCAGTACTTC. This sequence encodes CASSVGQPSYEQYF.

J is TRBJ1-1 and V is TRBV5-1, with D perhaps matching TRBD1 (6 bases). This CDR3 contains 15 residues. V was pared by 0 bases and J by 0 bases, with 9 bases between. The germline CDR1 and CDR2 sequences are SGHRS and YFSETQ. The DNA for the CDR3 is TGCGCCAGCAGCTTGGCTGGGGGCGTGAACACTGAAGCTTTCTTT. Its translation: CASSLAGGVNTEAFF.

V is TRBV5-6 and J is TRBJ1-1, with 7 bases that match TRBD1. The CDR3 runs to 15 residues. Looked up from germline, CDR1 is SGHDT and CDR2 is YYEEEE. Trimming took 4 bases from V and 4 from J; bases not matched to a gene: 10. CDR3 bases: TGTGCCAGCAGCGTTCTACAGGGGTGGGGCACTGAAGCTTTCTTT. Translated: CASSVLQGWGTEAFF.

V usage is TRBV4-2 and J usage is TRBJ1-2, with 8 nucleotides matching TRBD1. Trimming at V came to 1 base and at J to 6 bases, leaving 10 bases not matched to a gene. The CDR3 consists of 16 residues. Per the germline V gene, CDR1 is LGHNA and CDR2 is YNFKEQ. The DNA of the CDR3 is TGTGCCAGCAGCCAAGTATCTGGACAGGGAGGCCATGGCTACACCTTC. Its protein is CASSQVSGQGGHGYTF.